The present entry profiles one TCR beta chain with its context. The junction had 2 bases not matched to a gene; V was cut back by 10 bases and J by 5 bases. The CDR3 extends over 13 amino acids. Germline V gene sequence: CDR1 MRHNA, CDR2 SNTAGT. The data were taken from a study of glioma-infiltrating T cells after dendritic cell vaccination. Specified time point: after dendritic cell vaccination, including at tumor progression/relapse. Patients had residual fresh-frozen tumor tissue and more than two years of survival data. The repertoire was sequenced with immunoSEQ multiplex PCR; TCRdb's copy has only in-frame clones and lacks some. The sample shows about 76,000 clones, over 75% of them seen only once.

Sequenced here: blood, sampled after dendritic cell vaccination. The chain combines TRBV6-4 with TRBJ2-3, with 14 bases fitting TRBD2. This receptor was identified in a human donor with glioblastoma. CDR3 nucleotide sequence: TGTGCCACCGGACTAGCGGGGGGAGATACGCAGTATTTT. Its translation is CATGLAGGDTQYF.